The 21 T cell receptor beta chains listed next were all sequenced from one sample in a study of cytomegalovirus exposure and HLA in healthy donors (dated by TCRdb to about 2017). Preparation of the library involved the immunoSEQ multiplex PCR assay. A mixture of 60 forward primers for TCR Vbeta segments and 13 reverse primers for TCR Jbeta segments was used in the multiplex PCR. Not all clones reach the TCRdb copy of this immuneACCESS table, which keeps in-frame sequences only. Checked studies attribute under half of the gap to unresolved V genes and leave the rest unexplained. The sample table holds about 180,000 clones, of which roughly 82% were seen once. The ten most abundant clones make up more than 0.95% of the sample. The sequencing sample was made of PBMCs. The receptors stem from a girl aged 2-10 years in good health and CMV-seropositive.

This clone is a singleton in its sample. This chain connects TRBV30 to TRBJ1-1, with D unresolved. The V and J ends lost 1 base and 1 base respectively, with 7 bases between them. Germline V gene lookup returns CDR1 GTSNPN and CDR2 SVGIG (reference sequence). The CDR3 loop spans 13 amino acids. CDR3 region: CAWSAPGNTEAFF. CDR3 nucleotide sequence: TGTGCCTGGAGTGCTCCAGGGAACACTGAAGCTTTCTTT.

The V gene is TRBV28, the J gene TRBJ1-2; no firm D call. The V gene's germline CDR1 is MDHEN and CDR2 SYDVKM. The CDR3 totals 12 residues. V lost 3 bases to trimming and J lost 8 bases, with 10 bases between them. The DNA for the CDR3 is TGTGCCAGCAGTTTTTGGCGGGGAGGCTACACCTTC. Protein: CASSFWRGGYTF.

The chain has TRBV4-1 and TRBJ2-1, with 16 bases aligning to TRBD2. The CDR3 spans 16 residues. Germline lookup yields CDR1 MGHRA and CDR2 YSYEKL. J was trimmed by 15 bases and V by 3 bases; bases with no gene match: 11. For the CDR3, the DNA is TGCGCCAGCAGCCAGCCCGGGACTAGCGGGAGGGCCGATTTGTTCTTC. It is translated as CASSQPGTSGRADLFF.

In the case of this clone: The sample contains more than one DNA sequence encoding this CDR3. V is TRBV5-1 and J is TRBJ2-1, with 10 bases that match TRBD1. The CDR3 consists of 14 residues. V dropped 0 bases and J dropped 6; count of bases not matched to a gene: 0. Germline loops: CDR1 SGHRS, CDR2 YFSETQ. This chain's CDR3 is CASSLGQGANEQFF. In nucleotides, the CDR3 is TGCGCCAGCAGCTTGGGACAGGGGGCCAATGAGCAGTTCTTC.

The J gene is TRBJ1-2, the V gene TRBV2, with 12 bases aligning to TRBD1. Trimming took 6 bases from V and 7 from J; bases not matched to a gene: 18. The CDR3 totals 18 residues. Germline loops: CDR1 SNHLY, CDR2 FYNNEI. The CDR3 protein is CASRRWSGTGGLWTGYTF. CDR3 DNA: TGTGCCAGCAGAAGGTGGTCCGGGACAGGGGGCCTCTGGACTGGCTACACCTTC.

The rearrangement joins TRBV5-4 to TRBJ1-1; perhaps TRBD1 as D (5 bases). CDR3 length equals 18 residues. Per germline, CDR1 SGHNT and CDR2 YYREEE (reference sequence). V was pared by 1 base and J by 5 bases, with 24 bases between. CDR3 in amino acids: CASSLKPGRASLGTEAFF. The CDR3 nucleotides read TGTGCCAGCAGCTTGAAGCCGGGCAGGGCAAGTTTAGGGACTGAAGCTTTCTTT. The complete variable domain, with remaining parts taken from reference TRBV5-4 and TRBJ1-1, reads ETGVTQSPTHLIKTRGQQVTLRCSSQSGHNTVSWYQQALGQGPQFIFQYYREEENGRGNFPPRFSGLQFPNYSSELNVNALELDDSALYLCASSLKPGRASLGTEAFFGQGTRLTVV.

V gene TRBV25-1 combines with J gene TRBJ1-1, with D possibly TRBD1 on 5 matching bases. Germline V CDR1 and CDR2: MGHDK, SYGVNS. This CDR3 contains 14 residues. The ends were cut back, 3 bases at V and 2 bases at J, with 10 bases in the middle. The CDR3 nucleotides are TGTGCCAGCAGTGAGGTAGACAGAAACACTGAAGCTTTCTTT. It encodes CASSEVDRNTEAFF.

The chain links TRBV5-6 to TRBJ1-2; D possibly corresponds to TRBD1 (5 bases). Germline-derived CDR1 and CDR2 are SGHDT and YYEEEE. This CDR3 is built from 15 residues. Trimming shortened V by 3 bases and J by 5 bases, and 17 bases separated the two germline ends. The CDR3 here is CASSSSPGTTYGYTF. The CDR3 DNA reads as TGTGCCAGCAGCTCCTCCCCCGGGACTACTTATGGCTACACCTTC.

V gene TRBV28 combines with J gene TRBJ2-3; D unclear. The CDR3 is made up of 14 amino acids. Germline V lookup: CDR1 MDHEN, CDR2 SYDVKM. Trimming stripped 3 bases from V and 2 bases from J, with 9 bases between. The CDR3 bases are TGTGCCAGCAGTTTGAGTTCATTCACAGATACGCAGTATTTT. This encodes CASSLSSFTDTQYF. Variable domain in full (rest from reference TRBV28 and TRBJ2-3): DVKVTQSSRYLVKRTGEKVFLECVQDMDHENMFWYRQDPGLGLRLIYFSYDVKMKEKGDIPEGYSVSREKKERFSLILESASTNQTSMYLCASSLSSFTDTQYFGPGTRLTVL.

This clone came up once. This rearrangement joins TRBV5-1 to TRBJ2-3, with D tentatively TRBD2 (5 bases). V lost 1 base to trimming and J lost 1 base, with 10 bases between them. The germline V gene has CDR1 SGHRS and CDR2 YFSETQ. This CDR3 region has 15 residues. CDR3 loop: CASSLWSGGTDTQYF. In DNA form, the CDR3 reads TGCGCCAGCAGCTTGTGGTCCGGGGGCACAGATACGCAGTATTTT.

A word on this clone: Since a much larger clone is just one base distant, this may be a read error. The V gene is TRBV5-4, the J gene TRBJ1-1; 11 bases fit TRBD1. Germline V gene sequence: CDR1 SGHNT, CDR2 YYREEE (reference sequence). The CDR3 totals 14 residues. Trimming took 4 bases from V and 3 from J; bases not matched to a gene: 2. CDR3 DNA sequence: TGTGCCAGCAGCCCGGGACAGGGGGACACTGAAGCTTTCTTT. Protein sequence: CASSPGQGDTEAFF.

The rearrangement links TRBV27 to TRBJ2-3, with D hard to call. Germline V gene sequence: CDR1 MNHEY, CDR2 SMNVEV (reference sequence). V was clipped by 0 bases and J by 0 bases, with 7 bases between them. The length of the CDR3 is 15 residues. The CDR3 DNA reads TGTGCCAGCAGTTTATCTTACAGTAGCACAGATACGCAGTATTTT. Residues: CASSLSYSSTDTQYF.

The V and J genes are TRBV10-3 and TRBJ2-7; D remains unclear. CDR3 length: 11 amino acids. CDR1 is ENHRY and CDR2 is SYGVKD in the germline V gene. V lost 6 bases, J lost 7 bases, and 10 bases lay in between. DNA for the CDR3: TGTGCCATCAGGGCCAGCGAGGAGCAGTACTTC. Amino acid sequence: CAIRASEEQYF.

This clone was observed a few times. The chain links TRBV5-6 to TRBJ1-5; TRBD1 agrees at 11 bases. This CDR3 has 15 residues. Germline CDR1 reads SGHDT; CDR2 reads YYEEEE. V shed 4 bases, J shed 6 bases, and the junction held 6 bases outside the gene matches. Here the CDR3 DNA reads TGTGCCAGCAGCGCTCGGACAGGGGGCAGTCAGCCCCAGCATTTT. Residues: CASSARTGGSQPQHF.

The chain has TRBV2 and TRBJ2-6, with a weak D call TRBD2 (5 bases). CDR1 and CDR2 (germline): SNHLY, FYNNEI. CDR3 length: 17 residues. Trimming left V 0 bases short and J 2 bases short, with 11 bases between. The DNA of the CDR3 is TGTGCCAGCAGTGAAGCGGGAGTTATGCCTGGGGCCAACGTCCTGACTTTC. This gives the protein CASSEAGVMPGANVLTF.

The chain links TRBV27 to TRBJ1-4; the match to TRBD1 covers 7 bases. CDR1 MNHEY and CDR2 SMNVEV come from the germline V gene (reference sequence). The J segment lost 5 bases and the V segment lost 2 bases, leaving 5 bases of the junction unmatched. The CDR3 covers 15 residues. The chain's CDR3 is CASSLRDRINEKLFF. DNA of the CDR3: TGTGCCAGCAGTTTAAGGGACAGAATAAATGAAAAACTGTTTTTT.

This clone was seen more than once but under ten times. This sequence joins TRBV7-6 and TRBJ2-3; D is undetermined. CDR3 size: 13 residues. V was trimmed by 0 bases and J by 3 bases, leaving 4 bases between them. Germline CDR1 reads SGHVS; CDR2 reads FNYEAQ. The chain's CDR3 is CASSLARTDTQYF. The CDR3 DNA reads as TGTGCCAGCAGCTTAGCCAGAACAGATACGCAGTATTTT.

The V call is TRBV2, the J call TRBJ2-7; D perhaps matches TRBD2 (7 bases). Trimming took 6 bases from V and 6 from J, leaving 21 bases between them. This CDR3 is built from 15 residues. Looked up from germline, CDR1 is SNHLY and CDR2 is FYNNEI. CDR3 nucleotide sequence: TGTGCCAGCAGCCGTGAAAGGGGGGGCCTTGGCGAGCAGTACTTC. This sequence encodes CASSRERGGLGEQYF. Supplemented by reference TRBV2 and TRBJ2-7, the full variable domain reads EPEVTQTPSHQVTQMGQEVILRCVPISNHLYFYWYRQILGQKVEFLVSFYNNEISEKSEIFDDQFSVERPDGSNFTLKIRSTKLEDSAMYFCASSRERGGLGEQYFGPGTRLTVT.

The chain combines TRBV27 with TRBJ1-5; tentatively, D is TRBD1 (5 bases). V gave up 6 bases and J gave up 1 base, with 13 bases separating them. The CDR3 contains 15 residues. Germline V CDR1 and CDR2: MNHEY, SMNVEV (reference sequence). This CDR3 is CASRRRGDSNQPQHF. DNA for the CDR3: TGTGCCAGCAGACGCCGCGGGGACAGCAATCAGCCCCAGCATTTT.

The chain employs TRBV13 and TRBJ2-1; 7 nucleotides line up with TRBD2. The germline gives CDR1 PRHDT, CDR2 FYEKMQ (reference sequence). V shed 3 bases, J shed 7 bases, and the junction held 9 bases outside the gene matches. The CDR3 is 15 amino acids. CDR3 loop: CASSLAGDRKNEQFF. The CDR3 DNA sequence: TGTGCCAGCAGCTTGGCGGGGGATAGGAAAAATGAGCAGTTCTTC.

The rearrangement joins TRBV19 to TRBJ1-2; 7 bases fit TRBD1. Unmatched junction bases numbered 10, after V lost 10 bases and J lost 5 bases. Germline CDR1 reads LNHDA; CDR2 reads SQIVND (reference sequence). This CDR3 spans 13 amino acids. As DNA, the CDR3 is TGTGCCACCCGCCGGGACAGACAATATGGCTACACCTTC. This sequence encodes CATRRDRQYGYTF.